This TCR beta chain was observed in a study of blood T cell repertoires in COVID-19 (dated by TCRdb to about 2020). Turning to the overall study: Collaborator samples came from the United States, Italy and Spain and covered acute and convalescent phases of COVID-19. The prospective study material was composed of cDNA or gDNA derived from T cells, B-cell-depleted T cells, or PBMCs. Samples were obtained from the ongoing ImmuneRACE study (first 160 participants) and from over 1,000 subjects provided by 6 global collaborators. A freely available public database, intended as a resource for researchers studying the immune response to SARS-CoV-2, is where the repertoires were released. The dataset comprised deeply sampled blood TCRbeta repertoires from subjects exposed to, actively infected with, or recovered from COVID-19. Sample metadata almost always included a de-identified subject ID, COVID-19 status, age in years and sex. Where available, HLA class I and class II types were taken from metadata supplied by the sample provider and were not determined by assay-based typing. Broad study findings and their caveats: The quantity of clinical and demographic metadata differed by source and by participant and was supplied without curation.

TCRbeta CDR3 regions were amplified from genomic DNA using the immunoSEQ Assay, a bias-controlled multiplex PCR. From the authors' description of their analysis: The number of nucleated cells in each sample was estimated from the amplification of reference gene primers within the assay. To quantify the absolute abundance of each unique TCRbeta CDR3 rearrangement, sequence reads were collapsed and filtered. For each sample, productive Simpson clonality was calculated by taking the square root of Simpson's diversity index across productive rearrangements. TCRdb mirrors the immuneACCESS table, restricted to in-frame sequences. Some clones are absent from its copies; in checked studies, under half trace to an unresolved V gene, and the reason for the others is unknown. V, J and clone size are those of that table, while D and trimming were read from the DNA. The sample table shows fewer than 250,000 clones, and approximately 90% are seen once. The leading ten clones occupy about 5% of the sample.

Each collaborating institution followed its own protocols to collect whole blood in K2EDTA tubes. Collaborator samples were shipped for TCRbeta analysis as frozen whole blood, isolated PBMCs, or DNA extracted from either sample type. With respect to this clone: No antigen is known for it. Base qualities are not provided; no much larger clone lies one nucleotide away.

Based on the germline V gene, the CDR1 and CDR2 sequences are SGHRS and YFSETQ. From its cysteine to its phenylalanine, the CDR3 spans 13 amino acids. Solely the CDR3 DNA is kept, with 39 bases framed from the first base. Between the V and J ends, shortened by 2 bases and 6 bases respectively, the junction contains 11 bases. Material for sequencing was peripheral blood. In this chain, TRBV5-1 is recombined with TRBJ1-2; perhaps TRBD1 is the D gene, with 6 bases matching. This receptor was identified in a woman aged 40 to 50 with acute or convalescent COVID-19. The DNA sequence is TGCGCCAGCAGCTTTAACTACAGGGATGGCTACACCTTC. Its translation is CASSFNYRDGYTF.